The 18 T cell receptor beta chains below come from one sample, sequenced in a study of T cell responses to AZD1222 COVID-19 vaccine (dated by TCRdb to the early 2020s). What this sample's time point label stands for: baseline before first vaccination. The library was generated by the immunoSEQ multiplex PCR assay. TCRdb mirrors the immuneACCESS table, restricted to in-frame sequences. Some clones are absent from its copies; in checked studies, under half trace to an unresolved V gene, and the reason for the others is unknown. For this sample the table gives 85,000 to 130,000 clones, of which around nine tenths were detected only once. Of the sample, 3% to 3.5% falls within the top ten clones. This specimen consisted of peripheral blood, obtained on day 0 of AZD1222 vaccination. The receptors derive from an adult in good health.

The chain carries TRBV5-1 and TRBJ2-2; D is unresolved. V was trimmed by 7 bases and J by 6 bases, leaving 10 bases between them. CDR1 and CDR2 (germline): SGHRS, YFSETQ. This CDR3 is built from 12 residues. CDR3: CASGPKAGELFF. The CDR3 nucleotides read TGCGCCAGCGGTCCTAAGGCCGGGGAGCTGTTTTTT.

The chain carries TRBV11-1 and TRBJ1-6; no definite D call. The CDR3 extends over 13 amino acids. Trimming pared 6 bases from V and 6 bases from J, leaving 9 bases between. Per the germline V gene, CDR1 is SGHAT and CDR2 is FQDESV (reference sequence). The CDR3 loop reads CASRRESNSPLHF. The CDR3 DNA follows: TGTGCCAGCAGACGGGAGTCTAATTCACCCCTCCACTTT.

This sequence joins TRBV7-2 and TRBJ1-2; 10 nucleotides agree with TRBD1. The CDR3 contains 16 residues. Germline CDR1 SGHTA, CDR2 FQGNSA. The ends lost 0 bases at V and 6 bases at J; junction bases unmatched: 7. In nucleotides, the CDR3 is TGTGCCAGCAGCTTAGCGAGGACAGGGGGACTCCATGGCTACACCTTC. This encodes CASSLARTGGLHGYTF.

V is TRBV5-6 and J is TRBJ2-7, with D maybe TRBD1 (5 bases). The CDR3 contains 12 residues. CDR1 is SGHDT and CDR2 is YYEEEE in the germline V gene. Trimming removed 4 bases at V and 9 bases at J, with 14 bases between. CDR3 loop: CASSITGFGQYF. DNA of the CDR3: TGTGCCAGCAGCATCACAGGTTTTGGGCAGTACTTC.

The rearrangement links TRBV28 to TRBJ2-7; D tentatively fits TRBD1 or TRBD2 (5 bases each). Germline-derived CDR1 and CDR2 are MDHEN and SYDVKM. The germline V and J ends were trimmed by 6 bases and 7 bases, with 22 bases remaining between them. This CDR3 region has 15 residues. As DNA, the CDR3 is TGTGCCAGCAGACCCAGAGGGAACACCAAGGGGGAGCAGTACTTC. Translated, it gives CASRPRGNTKGEQYF.

The chain recombines TRBV10-2 with TRBJ1-1; D unclear. The V gene's germline CDR1 is WSHSY and CDR2 SAAADI. With 2 bases removed from V and 1 base from J, the gap between germline ends came to 8 bases. This CDR3 comprises 14 residues. The CDR3 DNA reads TGCGCCAGCAGTGAGACTGGCAGGAACACTGAAGCTTTCTTT. It is translated as CASSETGRNTEAFF.

The genes are TRBV27 and TRBJ2-3; 8 nucleotides agree with TRBD2. The CDR3 totals 16 residues. V gave up 3 bases and J gave up 3 bases; unmatched junction bases: 8. Germline CDR1 and CDR2: MNHEY and SMNVEV (reference sequence). This CDR3 is CASSLGGAGGTDTQYF. DNA for the CDR3: TGTGCCAGCAGTTTGGGGGGGGCGGGGGGAACAGATACGCAGTATTTT.

The gene calls are TRBV27 and TRBJ2-6; a possible D gene is TRBD2 (5 bases). The CDR3 length is 17 residues. V lost 4 bases to trimming and J lost 0 bases, with 13 bases between them. Germline CDR1 is MNHEY and CDR2 is SMNVEV (reference sequence). The CDR3 sequence: CASSSSPGDSGANVLTF. Written as DNA, the CDR3 is TGTGCCAGCAGTTCCTCGCCCGGGGACTCTGGGGCCAACGTCCTGACTTTC. The full variable domain, its missing parts supplied by reference TRBV27 and TRBJ2-6, is EAQVTQNPRYLITVTGKKLTVTCSQNMNHEYMSWYRQDPGLGLRQIYYSMNVEVTDKGDVPEGYKVSRKEKRNFPLILESPSPNQTSLYFCASSSSPGDSGANVLTFGAGSRLTVL.

The chain couples TRBV3-1 (or the pseudogene TRBV3-2) to TRBJ2-7, with D unresolved. The CDR3 loop spans 12 amino acids. V lost 5 bases, J lost 6 bases, and 11 bases lay in between. Germline lookup yields CDR1 LGHDT and CDR2 YNNKEL (reference sequence). The CDR3 region has the DNA TGTGCCAGCAGCTACAACGGTGCCGAGCAGTACTTC. This translates into CASSYNGAEQYF.

This sequence joins TRBV5-6 and TRBJ2-6; tentatively, D is TRBD1 or TRBD2 (6 bases each). Trimming took 0 bases from V and 2 from J, leaving 18 bases between them. The CDR3 spans 19 residues. CDR1 and CDR2 (germline): SGHDT, YYEEEE. The CDR3 is CASSLGGRGRGAGANVLTF. Written as DNA, the CDR3 is TGTGCCAGCAGCTTGGGGGGCCGGGGGCGTGGAGCTGGGGCCAACGTCCTGACTTTC.

J is TRBJ2-3 and V is TRBV7-2, with TRBD2 matching 10 bases. Trimming cost V 0 bases and J 1 base; bases outside gene matches: 1. The CDR3 spans 16 residues. Per germline, CDR1 SGHTA and CDR2 FQGNSA. The CDR3 DNA sequence: TGTGCCAGCAGCTTAGCGCTAGCGGGGGGCACAGATACGCAGTATTTT. Protein sequence: CASSLALAGGTDTQYF.

The V call is TRBV5-5, the J call TRBJ1-5; 9 bases fit TRBD1. CDR1 and CDR2 from the germline V gene are SGHKS and YYEKEE (reference sequence). J was trimmed by 2 bases and V by 3 bases; bases with no gene match: 3. The CDR3 loop spans 15 amino acids. The CDR3 is CASSSTGGGNQPQHF. In nucleotides, the CDR3 is TGTGCCAGCAGCTCCACAGGGGGCGGCAATCAGCCCCAGCATTTT.

The chain joins TRBV9 to TRBJ1-2; D might be TRBD1 (6 bases). There are 14 residues in the CDR3. V shed 6 bases and J shed 5 bases, with 17 bases lying between them. Germline V CDR1 and CDR2: SGDLS, YYNGEE. The CDR3 loop is CASTAGAAAYGYTF. The DNA for the CDR3 is TGTGCCAGCACCGCAGGGGCGGCAGCATATGGCTACACCTTC.

This clone showed up just once. The chain links TRBV2 to TRBJ2-3, with 9 bases matching TRBD2. Germline CDR1 reads SNHLY; CDR2 reads FYNNEI. The CDR3 sequence is 15 residues long. V lost 4 bases to trimming and J lost 6 bases; unmatched junction nucleotides: 8. CDR3 loop: CASSVGRGGPDTQYF. The CDR3 DNA reads as TGTGCCAGCAGTGTGGGGCGGGGGGGCCCGGATACGCAGTATTTT. Drawing the rest from reference TRBV2 and TRBJ2-3, the complete variable domain is EPEVTQTPSHQVTQMGQEVILRCVPISNHLYFYWYRQILGQKVEFLVSFYNNEISEKSEIFDDQFSVERPDGSNFTLKIRSTKLEDSAMYFCASSVGRGGPDTQYFGPGTRLTVL.

The J gene is TRBJ2-3, the V gene TRBV10-3; D is perhaps TRBD2 (5 bases). The germline gives CDR1 ENHRY, CDR2 SYGVKD. The CDR3 is made up of 13 amino acids. V lost 10 bases and J 4 bases, leaving 15 bases between the germline ends. In DNA form, the CDR3 reads TGTGCCAGTAGCCGGGGTTTAGCAGATACGCAGTATTTT. The encoded protein is CASSRGLADTQYF.

This sequence joins TRBV3-1 (or the pseudogene TRBV3-2) and TRBJ2-7; D possibly corresponds to TRBD1 (6 bases). The CDR3 extends over 14 amino acids. Germline CDR1 is LGHDT and CDR2 is YNNKEL (reference sequence). The V end lost 4 bases, the J end lost 2 bases, and 12 bases lay between the germline ends. The CDR3 protein is CASSPRTATYEQYF. CDR3 sequence (DNA): TGTGCCAGCAGCCCTCGGACAGCTACCTACGAGCAGTACTTC.

The chain has TRBV6-5 and TRBJ1-5; maybe TRBD1 (5 bases). The CDR3 has 15 amino acids. Between the trimmed V and J ends, which lost 0 bases and 1 base, there was a span of 7 bases. Germline V gene data show CDR1 as MNHEY and CDR2 as SVGAGI. CDR3 sequence reads: CASSYSGDSNQPQHF. CDR3 DNA: TGTGCCAGCAGTTACTCAGGGGACAGCAATCAGCCCCAGCATTTT.

The V and J genes are TRBV15 and TRBJ2-5, with D perhaps matching TRBD2 (5 bases). Trimming took off 0 bases at V and 5 bases at J, with 16 bases between the two ends. CDR3 length: 16 amino acids. CDR1 and CDR2 from the germline V gene are LNHNV and YYDKDF (reference sequence). CDR3 nucleotide sequence: TGTGCCACCAGCAGAGATGGCTTACTAGGAGGCGAGACCCAGTACTTC. This codes for CATSRDGLLGGETQYF.